This T cell receptor beta chain was profiled in a study of T cell responses to AZD1222 COVID-19 vaccine. TCRdb's table, derived via immunoSEQ multiplex PCR, lists solely in-frame clones and lacks some. This sample carries 95,000 to 150,000 clones, around 87% of them seen once, and the ten largest clones take 8.5% to 12%. The receptor comes from an adult in good health. Here the sequenced sample was peripheral blood, taken on day 0 of AZD1222 vaccination.

This chain's CDR3 is CASSPTVATEAFF. As DNA, the CDR3 is TGCGCCAGCAGTCCGACAGTGGCGACTGAAGCTTTCTTT. The chain recombines TRBV5-1 with TRBJ1-1; tentative D call: TRBD1 (5 bases). Trimming took off 5 bases at V and 5 bases at J, with 13 bases between the two ends. Germline V gene lookup returns CDR1 SGHRS and CDR2 YFSETQ. The CDR3 sequence is 13 residues long.